The source of this T cell receptor beta chain is a study of blood T cell repertoires in COVID-19 (TCRdb year 2020). With regard to the full study: Samples from collaborators originated in the United States, Italy and Spain and spanned both the acute and convalescent phases of COVID-19. Nearly every sample came with metadata listing a de-identified subject ID, COVID-19 status, age in years and sex. The samples were drawn from the first 160 participants of the ongoing ImmuneRACE study and from some 1,300 subjects provided by 6 global collaborators. A freely available public database, intended as a resource for researchers studying the immune response to SARS-CoV-2, is where the repertoires were released. Subjects who had been exposed to COVID-19, were actively infected with it, or had recovered from it provided the deeply sampled blood TCRbeta repertoires that made up the dataset. The prospective study material was composed of cDNA or gDNA derived from T cells, B-cell-depleted T cells, or PBMCs. HLA class I and class II types, where available, came from metadata supplied by the sample provider rather than from assay-based typing. Points the paper makes about the study in general: Clinical and demographic metadata were provided uncurated, with the amount varying by source and participant.

This clone was counted a few times. Its antigen remains unidentified. No per-base quality is available; no much larger clone lies one base away. TCRbeta CDR3 regions were amplified from genomic DNA using the immunoSEQ Assay, a bias-controlled multiplex PCR. Under the source paper's analysis protocol: The number of nucleated cells in each sample was estimated from the amplification of reference gene primers within the assay. To quantify the absolute abundance of each unique TCRbeta CDR3 rearrangement, sequence reads were collapsed and filtered. For each sample, productive Simpson clonality was calculated by taking the square root of Simpson's diversity index across productive rearrangements. Entries here come from immuneACCESS through TCRdb and include only in-frame sequences with V and J called. Some clones fail to appear in such tables; in the studies checked, an unresolved V gene covers under half of the shortfall, and the cause of the remainder is unknown. D and trimming come from the DNA, and the V and J calls and clone size come from that table. The table for this sample lists some 70,000 clones; more than 85% of them were counted only once. Less than 0.65% of the sample is held by the ten biggest clonotypes.

Collaborating institutions collected whole blood in K2EDTA tubes following their own protocols. For TCRbeta analysis, collaborator samples were shipped as frozen whole blood, as isolated PBMCs, or as DNA extracted from either sample type. CDR1 and CDR2 were assigned from the germline V gene as SGHDT and YYEEEE. V lost 4 bases and J lost 4 bases, and the count of bases not matched to a germline gene is 12. The CDR3 numbers 17 residues from cysteine through phenylalanine. The retained sequence is limited to the CDR3, 51 bases, with the frame set at the first base. The receptor was derived from a man between 60 and 75 years old with acute or convalescent COVID-19. The chain joins TRBV5-6 to TRBJ2-7; 12 of the junction bases match TRBD2. The sample consisted of peripheral blood. The CDR3 region reads CASSRARLAGVRYEQYF. The sequenced DNA: TGTGCCAGCAGCCGAGCTCGACTAGCGGGAGTAAGGTACGAGCAGTACTTC.